This TCR beta chain was recorded in a study of shared clonotypes between healthy human individuals (TCRdb year 2020). At the level of the whole study: The cohort included three men and two women between 18 and 49 years of age. For each donor, CD4 naive and CD4 memory were each given three plates, CD8 naive was given two plates, and CD8 memory was given one plate. To estimate repertoire size and how much clonotype sharing occurs between individuals, the study deeply sequenced the blood TCR repertoires of roughly 5 healthy adults. To increase sequencing depth and limit assay-specific biases, different laboratories used diverse techniques to prepare libraries and sequence TCR repertoires. Leukapheresis yielded between about 0.85 and 9 billion PBMCs per donor. The study at large found these results: Sharing across a few donors was observed for roughly 5.4% of naive CD4, under 4% of naive CD8, 2% to 2.5% of memory CD4, and roughly 0.4% of memory CD8 clonotypes. Because the study included only a small number of donors, the genetic and exposure-history diversity represented was limited. Naive subsets generally had larger estimated clonotype richness than memory subsets. Rarefaction of sorted-subset datasets indicated incomplete sequencing despite the large sequencing depth. Pairwise subsampling indicated that sequencing depth was expected to affect the degree of clonotype sharing among donors. Higher generation probabilities were observed for clonotypes shared by all four sorted-subset donors than for non-shared clonotypes. Only blood was sampled, and tissue TCR repertoires likely differ from those in blood.

Comments on this clone: Its antigen is still unknown. Per-base quality was not reported, and no clone a single base away is much larger than it.

Donors were healthy HIV-negative adults with no recently reported acute infections or vaccinations. Every donor was a Caucasian adult living in Nashville, Tennessee, USA. CD4+ T cells were enriched by magnetic negative selection, after which naive cells were positively selected on CD45RA and the negative fraction was taken as the memory subset. Blood was obtained by leukapheresis, after which PBMCs were separated by Ficoll-Histopaque density gradient centrifugation and cryopreserved in liquid nitrogen vapor phase. Analytical flow cytometry was used to check the purity and quantity of each magnetically sorted T cell population. From each sorted fraction, genomic DNA was isolated and quantified by UV absorbance on a Nanodrop 2000c. TCR CDR3 regions were amplified from genomic DNA by multiplex PCR using the deep immunoSEQ assay. Genomic DNA extracted from each cell subset was distributed evenly over all wells of several immunoSEQ 96-well plates, and each plate served as one replicate. For sorted subsets, 150 to 200 ng genomic DNA, equal to about 30,000 T cell genomes, was loaded into each replicate PCR. The purified libraries were quantified using a Qubit 3.0 fluorometer, sized with a Bioanalyzer 2100, and then quantified again using the KAPA Library Quantification kit. A separate single-read 150-cycle Illumina NextSeq 550 flow cell was used to sequence each immunoSEQ 96-well plate. The study's processing was this. The immunoSEQ output contained only junctional sequences without quality scores, so filtering could not match that applied to full-length reads. Sequences were annotated with PyIR, a Python wrapper for IgBLAST v1.9, and V/J genes and CDR3 were assigned using IMGT germline references. Reads were filtered out if the reads had weak V/J assignments (E-value above 1e-6), no CDR3, stop codons, out-of-frame junctions, or ambiguous translated residues. A V3J clonotype was defined by an identical inferred V gene, J gene, and CDR3 amino acid sequence. Percentage overlap between repertoires was computed as shared unique clonotypes divided by the size of the smaller repertoire. Richness of each repertoire was evaluated using RTK rarefaction, the Chao1 estimator, and Recon v2.1 estimates of unobserved clonotypes. Generation probabilities for all TCRbeta clonotypes obtained by the gDNA method from several donors were computed using OLGA. This is the immuneACCESS table as TCRdb keeps it, with only in-frame sequences that have V and J called. A part of the clones is gone; compared with another copy, unresolved V genes explain less than half, and the rest is unexplained. That table supplies the V and J calls and clone size; D and trimming were determined from the DNA. Recorded for this sample are a few million clones; approximately 96% of them occurred a single time. Roughly 0.13% of the sample rests with the top ten.

CDR1 and CDR2 are read off the germline V gene as SNHLY and FYNNEI. Trimming takes 4 bases from V and 4 bases from J, and the germline ends sit 13 bases apart. CDR3 length: 14 amino acids, cysteine to phenylalanine. Only the CDR3 region is kept as DNA, spanning 42 bases read in frame from base 1. This receptor was identified in a man between 18 and 29 years old in good health. Sequencing was carried out using naive CD4+ T cells sorted from blood. In the paper's terms, the cell subset or site label means: CD45RA+ positively selected. The chain couples TRBV2 to TRBJ2-5; 5 matching bases give a weak D call of TRBD1. Here the CDR3 is given as CASSGGRGRETQYF. The DNA reads as follows: TGTGCCAGCAGTGGCGGTAGGGGAAGAGAGACCCAGTACTTC. The CDR3, completed at both ends by the reference TRBV2 and TRBJ2-5 genes, gives the full variable domain EPEVTQTPSHQVTQMGQEVILRCVPISNHLYFYWYRQILGQKVEFLVSFYNNEISEKSEIFDDQFSVERPDGSNFTLKIRSTKLEDSAMYFCASSGGRGRETQYFGPGTRLLVL.